This T cell receptor (beta chain) was profiled in a study of blood T cell repertoires in COVID-19. Germline V gene data show CDR1 as WNHNN and CDR2 as SYGVQD (reference sequence). With 4 bases removed from V and 3 bases from J, the gap between germline ends came to 9 bases. This CDR3 contains 14 residues. Only in-frame clones appear in the TCRdb table, and some are missing; sequencing was by immunoSEQ multiplex PCR. The data hold more than 350,000 clones, with roughly 88% observed a single time. This clonotype was obtained from a woman aged 18-35 years who had been exposed to COVID-19. Input material: PBMCs or T cells enriched from blood (not recorded which). This chain connects TRBV10-1 to TRBJ2-2; TRBD1 might be the D (6 bases). The CDR3 is CASSGDTYTGELFF. In DNA form, the CDR3 reads TGCGCCAGCAGTGGGGACACCTACACCGGGGAGCTGTTTTTT.